These 5 T cell receptor beta chains came from one sample sequenced in a study of cytomegalovirus exposure and HLA in healthy donors. Researchers ran the PCR with 60 Vbeta and 13 Jbeta primers. TCRdb keeps only in-frame clones here, not all; method: immunoSEQ multiplex PCR. The data contain 150,000 to 250,000 clones, roughly 85% of them singletons. Sequenced sample: PBMCs. The receptor set was obtained from a woman between 50 and 59 years old in good health and CMV-seronegative.

The J gene is TRBJ2-1, the V gene TRBV1; the table's D call, TRBD2, was not checked against the DNA. TRBV1 corresponds to a pseudogene. The CDR3 sequence is 17 residues long. The CDR3 DNA sequence: TGCACCAGCAGCCAAGAATCGAGAGCGTCCCCCTACAATGAGCAGTTCTTC. It is translated as CTSSQESRASPYNEQFF.

The J gene is TRBJ2-2, the V gene TRBV18; 9 bases map to TRBD1. With V trimmed by 3 bases and J by 4 bases, 9 bases remained unmatched. Germline-derived CDR1 and CDR2 are KGHSH and LQKENI. The CDR3 consists of 17 residues. CDR3: CASSPQLQGARTGELFF. CDR3 nucleotide sequence: TGTGCCAGCTCACCTCAACTACAGGGGGCGCGCACCGGGGAGCTGTTTTTT.

This rearrangement joins TRBV7-9 to TRBJ2-5, with D possibly matching TRBD2 (5 bases). Trimming removed 6 bases at V and 9 bases at J, with 17 bases between. The length of the CDR3 is 13 residues. CDR1 and CDR2 from the germline V gene are SEHNR and FQNEAQ (reference sequence). The CDR3 region has the DNA TGTGCCAGCAGAAAAGGCCCTGTGGAGGCCCAGTACTTC. This translates into CASRKGPVEAQYF.

CDR3 in amino acids: CASSSISGQGKTTFF. CDR3 nucleotide sequence: TGTGCCAGCAGTTCAATCTCCGGACAGGGTAAGACAACTTTCTTT. The rearrangement joins TRBV28 to TRBJ1-1; 8 bases match TRBD1. The CDR3 covers 15 residues. With 4 bases clipped from V and 12 bases from J, the junction kept 16 bases outside the gene matches. The germline V gene has CDR1 MDHEN and CDR2 SYDVKM.

J is TRBJ2-5 and V is TRBV2; TRBD2 matches at 11 bases. Trimming removed 2 bases from V and 2 bases from J; junction bases left unmatched: 1. This CDR3 region has 15 residues. In germline, CDR1 is SNHLY, CDR2 FYNNEI. CDR3 sequence reads: CASSETSGSQETQYF. The CDR3 bases are TGTGCCAGCAGTGAAACTAGCGGGAGTCAAGAGACCCAGTACTTC.